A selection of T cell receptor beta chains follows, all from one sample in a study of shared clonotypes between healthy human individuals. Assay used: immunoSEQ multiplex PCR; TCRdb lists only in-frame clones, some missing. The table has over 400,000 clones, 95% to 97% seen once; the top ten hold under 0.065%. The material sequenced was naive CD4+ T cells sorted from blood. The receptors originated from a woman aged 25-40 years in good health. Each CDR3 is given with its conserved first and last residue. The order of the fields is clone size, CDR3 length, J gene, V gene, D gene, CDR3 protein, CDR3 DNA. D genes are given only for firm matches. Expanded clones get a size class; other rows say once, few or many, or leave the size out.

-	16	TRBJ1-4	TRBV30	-	CAWSVRGRGVNEKLFF	TGTGCCTGGAGTGTACGGGGTCGAGGGGTTAATGAAAAACTGTTTTTT
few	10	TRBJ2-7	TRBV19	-	CASSVCEQYF	TGTGCCAGTAGTGTATGCGAGCAGTACTTC
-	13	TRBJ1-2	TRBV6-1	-	CASNTGTVSSGTF	TGTGCCAGCAATACTGGAACCGTTAGTTCGGGAACCTTC
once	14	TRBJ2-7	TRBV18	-	CASSPPDGSYEQYF	TGTGCCAGCTCACCACCGGACGGTTCCTACGAGCAGTACTTC
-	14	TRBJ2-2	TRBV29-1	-	CSVVLRPNTGELFF	TGCAGCGTCGTGCTCCGGCCGAACACCGGGGAGCTGTTTTTT
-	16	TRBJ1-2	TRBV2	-	CASSPEPTGLDYGYTF	TGTGCCAGCAGTCCTGAACCTACGGGACTTGACTATGGCTACACCTTC
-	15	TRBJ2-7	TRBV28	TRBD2	CASSEPAGGSYEQYF	TGTGCCAGCAGTGAACCAGCGGGGGGTTCCTACGAGCAGTACTTC
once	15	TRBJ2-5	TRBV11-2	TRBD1	CASSTGQGRIETQYF	TGTGCCAGCAGCACCGGACAGGGTAGAATTGAGACCCAGTACTTC
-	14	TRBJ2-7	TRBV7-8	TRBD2	CASRLAGGNYEQYF	TGTGCCAGCCGACTAGCGGGAGGTAACTACGAGCAGTACTTC
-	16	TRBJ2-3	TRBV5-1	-	CASSLGGLPGTDTQYF	TGCGCCAGCAGCTTAGGGGGACTACCGGGCACAGATACGCAGTATTTT
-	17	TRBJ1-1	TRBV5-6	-	CASSGTGTLWMNTEAFF	TGTGCCAGCTCCGGGACTGGAACATTATGGATGAACACTGAAGCTTTCTTT
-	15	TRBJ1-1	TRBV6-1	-	CASRKETGWGTEAFF	TGTGCCAGCAGAAAGGAAACAGGGTGGGGCACTGAAGCTTTCTTT
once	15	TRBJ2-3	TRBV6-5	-	CASRGLSGGGDTQYF	TGTGCCAGCAGGGGACTTAGCGGAGGGGGGGATACGCAGTATTTT
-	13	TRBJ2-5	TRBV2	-	CASSQRFQETQYF	TGTGCCAGCAGCCAGAGGTTTCAAGAGACCCAGTACTTC
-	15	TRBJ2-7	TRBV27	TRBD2	CASSPAGLADYEQYF	TGTGCCAGCTCTCCCGCCGGACTAGCGGACTACGAGCAGTACTTC
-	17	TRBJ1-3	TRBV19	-	CASTDIVRGSSGNTIYF	TGTGCCAGTACCGACATAGTCCGCGGGAGCTCTGGAAACACCATATATTTT
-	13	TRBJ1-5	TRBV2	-	CASNRRQNQPQHF	TGTGCCAGCAACAGGCGACAAAATCAGCCCCAGCATTTT
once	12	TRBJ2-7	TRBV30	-	CAWSGQSYEQYF	TGTGCCTGGAGCGGACAGTCCTACGAGCAGTACTTC
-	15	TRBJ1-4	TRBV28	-	CASSPFQEAVEKLFF	TGTGCCAGCAGTCCCTTCCAAGAGGCAGTTGAAAAACTGTTTTTT
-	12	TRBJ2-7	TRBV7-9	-	CASSTSGNEQYF	TGTGCCAGCAGCACATCAGGGAACGAGCAGTACTTC
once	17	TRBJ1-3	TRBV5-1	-	CASSRGGTEPSGNTIYF	TGCGCCAGCAGCCGTGGTGGTACAGAGCCCTCTGGAAACACCATATATTTT
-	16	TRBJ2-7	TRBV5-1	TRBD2	CASSLFSGLAGGEQYF	TGCGCCAGCAGCTTGTTTAGCGGACTAGCGGGAGGCGAGCAGTACTTC
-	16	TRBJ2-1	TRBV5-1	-	CASSWAQAEGYNEQFF	TGCGCCAGCAGCTGGGCACAAGCGGAAGGGTACAATGAGCAGTTCTTC
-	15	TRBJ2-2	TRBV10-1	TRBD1	CANPGQGANTGELFF	TGCGCCAACCCGGGACAGGGGGCAAACACCGGGGAGCTGTTTTTT
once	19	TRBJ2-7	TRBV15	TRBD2	CATSREDLGLAGVTDEQYF	TGTGCCACCAGCAGAGAAGATCTCGGACTAGCGGGAGTCACCGACGAGCAGTACTTC
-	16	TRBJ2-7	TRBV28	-	CASSPRLGDGSYEQYF	TGTGCCAGCAGTCCACGGTTGGGGGACGGGTCCTACGAGCAGTACTTC
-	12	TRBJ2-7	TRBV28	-	CASMGGSVGQYF	TGTGCCAGCATGGGAGGATCGGTTGGGCAGTACTTC
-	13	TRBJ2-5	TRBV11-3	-	CASSDGDQETQYF	TGTGCCAGCAGCGACGGGGACCAAGAGACCCAGTACTTC
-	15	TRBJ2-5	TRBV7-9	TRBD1	CASSTRDRVLETQYF	TGTGCCAGCAGCACCCGGGACAGGGTGTTAGAGACCCAGTACTTC
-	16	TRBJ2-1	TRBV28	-	CASGTPTGSSYNEQFF	TGTGCCAGCGGTACCCCAACGGGCAGCTCCTACAATGAGCAGTTCTTC
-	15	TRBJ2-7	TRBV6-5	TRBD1	CASSHDRDRGYEQYF	TGTGCCAGCAGCCATGACCGGGACAGGGGCTACGAGCAGTACTTC
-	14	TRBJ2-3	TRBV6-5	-	CASSYLANTDTQYF	TGTGCCAGCAGCTACCTCGCGAACACAGATACGCAGTATTTT
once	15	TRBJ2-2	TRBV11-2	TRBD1	CASSGTGAGPGELFF	TGTGCCAGCAGCGGAACAGGGGCCGGACCGGGGGAGCTGTTTTTT
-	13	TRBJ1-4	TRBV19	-	CASSALGNEKLFF	TGTGCCAGTTCGGCCTTGGGCAATGAAAAACTGTTTTTT
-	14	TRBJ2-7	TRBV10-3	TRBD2	CATRLAGGPYEQYF	TGTGCCACAAGACTAGCGGGAGGGCCCTACGAGCAGTACTTC
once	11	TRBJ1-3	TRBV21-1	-	CASYPWVTIYF	TGTGCCAGCTACCCGTGGGTCACCATATATTTT
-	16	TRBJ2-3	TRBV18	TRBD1	CASSPRETGRTDTQYF	TGTGCCAGCTCACCAAGGGAGACAGGGAGAACAGATACGCAGTATTTT
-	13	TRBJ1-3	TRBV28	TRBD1	CASEGTDGNTIYF	TGTGCCAGCGAGGGGACAGATGGAAACACCATATATTTT
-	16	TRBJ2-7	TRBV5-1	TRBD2	CASSLVSGTSPYEQYF	TGCGCCAGCAGCTTGGTATCCGGGACTAGCCCCTACGAGCAGTACTTC
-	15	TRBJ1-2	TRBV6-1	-	CASSDRGGRNYGYTF	TGTGCCAGCAGTGATCGCGGCGGAAGAAACTATGGCTACACCTTC
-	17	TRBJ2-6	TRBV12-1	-	CASSWGTGDSGANVLTF	TGTGCCAGCAGCTGGGGGACAGGTGACTCTGGGGCCAACGTCCTGACTTTC
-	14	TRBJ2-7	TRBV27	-	CASSPVDFGYEQYF	TGTGCCAGCAGCCCAGTTGATTTCGGCTACGAGCAGTACTTC